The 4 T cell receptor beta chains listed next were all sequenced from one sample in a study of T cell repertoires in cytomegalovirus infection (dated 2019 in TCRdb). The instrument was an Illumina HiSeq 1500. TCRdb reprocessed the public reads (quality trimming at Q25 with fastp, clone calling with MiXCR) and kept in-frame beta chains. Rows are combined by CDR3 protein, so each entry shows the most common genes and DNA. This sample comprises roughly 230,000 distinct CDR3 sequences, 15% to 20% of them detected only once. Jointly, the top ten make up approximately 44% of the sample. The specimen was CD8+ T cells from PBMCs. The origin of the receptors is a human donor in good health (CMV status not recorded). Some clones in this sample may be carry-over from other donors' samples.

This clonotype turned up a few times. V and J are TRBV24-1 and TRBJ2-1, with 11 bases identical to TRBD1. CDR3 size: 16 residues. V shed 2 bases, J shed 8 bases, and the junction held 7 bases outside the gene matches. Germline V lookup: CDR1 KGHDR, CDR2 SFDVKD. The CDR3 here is CATSDSPGQGVHEQFF. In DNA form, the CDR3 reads TGTGCCACCAGTGATTCGCCGGGACAGGGGGTCCATGAGCAGTTCTTC.

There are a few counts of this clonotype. This CDR3 is CASTTDGSNSRWRLFF. The CDR3 nucleotides are TGTGCCAGCACCACGGATGGGTCGAACTCCCGGTGGAGACTGTTTTTT. This chain links TRBV7-9 with TRBJ1-4; D not certain. V lost 7 bases, J lost 13 bases, and 28 bases lay in between. Germline CDR1 SEHNR, CDR2 FQNEAQ (reference sequence). The length of the CDR3 is 16 residues.

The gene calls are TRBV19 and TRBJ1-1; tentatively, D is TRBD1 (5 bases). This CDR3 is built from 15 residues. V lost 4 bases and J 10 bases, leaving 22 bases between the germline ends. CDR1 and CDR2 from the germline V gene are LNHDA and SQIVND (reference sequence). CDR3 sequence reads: CASSTVPGAPERAFF. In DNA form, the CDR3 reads TGTGCCAGTAGTACCGTTCCCGGGGCGCCGGAAAGAGCTTTCTTT.

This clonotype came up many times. The chain's CDR3 is CASSQRLAGDETQYF. The CDR3 bases are TGTGCCAGCAGCCAGAGACTAGCGGGGGATGAGACCCAGTACTTC. The chain recombines TRBV7-2 with TRBJ2-5; 12 bases are shared with TRBD2. Germline-derived CDR1 and CDR2 are SGHTA and FQGNSA. V trimming: 5 bases; J trimming: 5 bases; junction bases outside the gene matches: 6. This CDR3 has 15 residues.